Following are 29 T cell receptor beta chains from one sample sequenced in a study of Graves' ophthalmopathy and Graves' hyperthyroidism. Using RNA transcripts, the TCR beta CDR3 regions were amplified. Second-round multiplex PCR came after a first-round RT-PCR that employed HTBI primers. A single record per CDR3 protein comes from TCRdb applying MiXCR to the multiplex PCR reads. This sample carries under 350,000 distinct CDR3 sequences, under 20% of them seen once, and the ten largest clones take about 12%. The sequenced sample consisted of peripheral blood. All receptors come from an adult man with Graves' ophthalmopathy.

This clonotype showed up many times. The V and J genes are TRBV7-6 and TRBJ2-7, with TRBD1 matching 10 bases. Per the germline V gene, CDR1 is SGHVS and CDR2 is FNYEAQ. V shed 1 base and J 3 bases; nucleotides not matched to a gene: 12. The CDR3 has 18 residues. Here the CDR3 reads CASSLVQSGTGDLYEQYF. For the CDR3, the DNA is TGTGCCAGCAGCTTAGTTCAATCCGGGACAGGGGACCTCTACGAGCAGTACTTC.

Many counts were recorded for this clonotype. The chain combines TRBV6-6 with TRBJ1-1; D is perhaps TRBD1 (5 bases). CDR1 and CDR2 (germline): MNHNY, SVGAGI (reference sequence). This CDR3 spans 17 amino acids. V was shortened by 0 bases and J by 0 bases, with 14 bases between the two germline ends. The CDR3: CASSYSGVSGMNTEAFF. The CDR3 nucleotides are TGTGCCAGCAGTTACTCGGGGGTGTCGGGGATGAACACTGAAGCTTTCTTT.

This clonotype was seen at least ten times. The CDR3 DNA reads TGTGCCAGCAGCCCCGGGGGTGGACTAGCGGGGCAAGAGACCCAGTACTTC. It encodes CASSPGGGLAGQETQYF. The gene calls are TRBV11-1 and TRBJ2-5, with TRBD2 identical over 12 bases. V lost 5 bases and J lost 2; bases outside the gene matches: 9. The CDR3 has 17 amino acids. Germline V CDR1 and CDR2: SGHAT, FQDESV (reference sequence).

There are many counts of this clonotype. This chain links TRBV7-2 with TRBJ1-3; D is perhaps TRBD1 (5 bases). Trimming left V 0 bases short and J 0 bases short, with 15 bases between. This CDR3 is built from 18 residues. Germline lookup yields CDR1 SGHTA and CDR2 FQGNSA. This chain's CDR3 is CASSLAGLASRSGNTIYF. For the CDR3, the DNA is TGTGCCAGCAGCTTAGCGGGACTCGCGAGTCGCTCTGGAAACACCATATATTTT. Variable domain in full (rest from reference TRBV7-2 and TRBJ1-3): GAGVSQSPSNKVTEKGKDVELRCDPISGHTALYWYRQSLGQGLEFLIYFQGNSAPDKSGLPSDRFSAERTGGSVSTLTIQRTQQEDSAVYLCASSLAGLASRSGNTIYFGEGSWLTVV.

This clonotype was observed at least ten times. This CDR3 reads CASSLNLYEQYF. The CDR3 nucleotides read TGTGCCAGCAGCTTAAATCTCTACGAGCAGTACTTC. This sequence joins TRBV7-9 and TRBJ2-7; no definite D call. Germline loops: CDR1 SEHNR, CDR2 FQNEAQ (reference sequence). The CDR3 has 12 amino acids. Trimming removed 2 bases from V and 3 bases from J, with 5 bases in between. Full variable domain (remainder filled in from reference TRBV7-9 and TRBJ2-7): DTGVSQNPRHKITKRGQNVTFRCDPISEHNRLYWYRQTLGQGPEFLTYFQNEAQLEKSRLLSDRFSAERPKGSFSTLEIQRTEQGDSAMYLCASSLNLYEQYFGPGTRLTVT.

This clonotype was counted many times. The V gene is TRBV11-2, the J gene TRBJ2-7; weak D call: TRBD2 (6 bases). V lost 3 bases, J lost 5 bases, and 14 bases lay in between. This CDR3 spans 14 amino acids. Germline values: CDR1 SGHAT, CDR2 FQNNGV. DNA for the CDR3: TGTGCCAGCAGCTTGGCTCTAGCTAGCGACGAGCAGTACTTC. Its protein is CASSLALASDEQYF.

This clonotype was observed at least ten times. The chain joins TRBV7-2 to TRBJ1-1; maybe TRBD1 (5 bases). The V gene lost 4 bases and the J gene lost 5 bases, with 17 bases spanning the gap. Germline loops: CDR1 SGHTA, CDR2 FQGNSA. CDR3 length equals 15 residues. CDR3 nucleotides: TGTGCCAGCAGCTCCCGGGGGGGAAGACTAACTGAAGCTTTCTTT. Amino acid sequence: CASSSRGGRLTEAFF.

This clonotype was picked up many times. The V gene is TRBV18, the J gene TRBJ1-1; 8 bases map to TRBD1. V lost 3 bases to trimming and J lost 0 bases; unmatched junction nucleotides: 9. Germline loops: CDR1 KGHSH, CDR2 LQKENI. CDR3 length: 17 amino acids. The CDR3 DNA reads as TGTGCCAGCTCACCTTATGCGGGACAGGAGATGAACACTGAAGCTTTCTTT. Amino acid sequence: CASSPYAGQEMNTEAFF.

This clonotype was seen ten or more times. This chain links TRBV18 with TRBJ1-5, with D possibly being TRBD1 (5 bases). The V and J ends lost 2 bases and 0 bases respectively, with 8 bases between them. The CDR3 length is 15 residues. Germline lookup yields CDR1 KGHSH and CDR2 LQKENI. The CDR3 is CASSPRGSSNQPQHF. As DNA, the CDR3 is TGTGCCAGCTCACCAAGGGGTTCTAGCAATCAGCCCCAGCATTTT.

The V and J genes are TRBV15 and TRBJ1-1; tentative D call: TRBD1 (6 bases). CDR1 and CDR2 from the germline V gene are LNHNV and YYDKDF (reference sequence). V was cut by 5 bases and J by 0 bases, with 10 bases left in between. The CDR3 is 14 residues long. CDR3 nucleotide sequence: TGTGCCACCAGCGTACGACAGGTGAACACTGAAGCTTTCTTT. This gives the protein CATSVRQVNTEAFF.

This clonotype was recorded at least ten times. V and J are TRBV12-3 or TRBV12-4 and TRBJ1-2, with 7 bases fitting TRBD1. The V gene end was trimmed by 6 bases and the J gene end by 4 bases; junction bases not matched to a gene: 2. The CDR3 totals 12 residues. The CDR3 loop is CASRGQTYGYTF. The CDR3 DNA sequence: TGTGCCAGCAGGGGACAGACCTATGGCTACACCTTC.

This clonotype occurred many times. In DNA form, the CDR3 reads TGTGCCAGCAGTTTCCGCCGGGACAGGGATCGCTACACCTTC. Encoded protein: CASSFRRDRDRYTF. This chain links TRBV27 with TRBJ1-2; 9 bases are a match to TRBD1. This CDR3 is 14 amino acids long. The trim removed 3 bases at V and 9 bases at J, leaving 8 bases unmatched. Germline CDR1 MNHEY, CDR2 SMNVEV (reference sequence).

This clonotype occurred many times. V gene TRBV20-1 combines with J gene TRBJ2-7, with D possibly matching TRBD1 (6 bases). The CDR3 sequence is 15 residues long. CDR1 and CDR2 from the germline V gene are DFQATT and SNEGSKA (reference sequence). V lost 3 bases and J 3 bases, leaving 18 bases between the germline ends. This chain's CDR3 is CSARRGHPENYEQYF. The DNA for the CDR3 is TGCAGTGCTAGGAGGGGACACCCTGAGAACTACGAGCAGTACTTC.

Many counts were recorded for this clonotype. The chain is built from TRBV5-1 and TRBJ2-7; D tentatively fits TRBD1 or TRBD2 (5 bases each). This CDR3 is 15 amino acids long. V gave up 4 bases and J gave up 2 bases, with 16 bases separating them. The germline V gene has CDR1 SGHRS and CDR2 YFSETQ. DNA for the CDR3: TGCGCCAGCAGCCCGGCAGGGACGGTAACCTACGAGCAGTACTTC. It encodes CASSPAGTVTYEQYF.

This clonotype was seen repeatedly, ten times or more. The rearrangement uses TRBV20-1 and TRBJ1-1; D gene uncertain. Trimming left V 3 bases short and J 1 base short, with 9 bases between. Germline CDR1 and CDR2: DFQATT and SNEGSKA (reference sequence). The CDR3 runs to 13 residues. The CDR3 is CSASRNENTEAFF. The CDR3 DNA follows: TGCAGTGCTAGCCGAAACGAGAACACTGAAGCTTTCTTT.

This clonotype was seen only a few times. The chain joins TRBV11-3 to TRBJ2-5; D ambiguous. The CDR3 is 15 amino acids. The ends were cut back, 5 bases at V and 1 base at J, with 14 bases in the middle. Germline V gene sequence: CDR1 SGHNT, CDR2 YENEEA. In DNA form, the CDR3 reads TGTGCCAGCAGCCTCTTCGGTTCCGGCCAAGAGACCCAGTACTTC. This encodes CASSLFGSGQETQYF.

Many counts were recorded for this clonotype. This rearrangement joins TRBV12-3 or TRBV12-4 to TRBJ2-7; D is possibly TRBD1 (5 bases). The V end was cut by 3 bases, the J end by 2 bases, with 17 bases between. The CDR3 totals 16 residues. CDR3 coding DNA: TGTGCCAGCAGTTTTCATGCAGGGCCCCGTACCTACGAGCAGTACTTC. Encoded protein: CASSFHAGPRTYEQYF.

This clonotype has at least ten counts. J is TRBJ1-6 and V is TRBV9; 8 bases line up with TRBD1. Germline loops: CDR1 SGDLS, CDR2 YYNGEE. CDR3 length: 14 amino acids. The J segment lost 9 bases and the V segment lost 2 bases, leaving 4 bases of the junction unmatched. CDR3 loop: CASSVGQGGSPLHF. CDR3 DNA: TGTGCCAGCAGCGTCGGACAGGGAGGTTCACCCCTCCACTTT.

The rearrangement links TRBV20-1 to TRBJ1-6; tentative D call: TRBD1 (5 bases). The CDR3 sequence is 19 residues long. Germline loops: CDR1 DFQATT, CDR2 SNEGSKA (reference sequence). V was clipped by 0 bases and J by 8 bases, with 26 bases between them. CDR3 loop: CSARDYHRTSVGPDSPLHF. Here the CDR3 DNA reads TGCAGTGCTAGAGATTACCACCGCACGTCCGTGGGGCCCGATTCACCCCTCCACTTT.

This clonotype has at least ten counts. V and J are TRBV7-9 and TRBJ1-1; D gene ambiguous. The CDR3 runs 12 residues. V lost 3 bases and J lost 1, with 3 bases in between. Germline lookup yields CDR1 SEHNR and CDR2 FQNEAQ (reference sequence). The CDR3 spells CASSFGNTEAFF. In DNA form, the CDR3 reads TGTGCCAGCAGCTTCGGGAACACTGAAGCTTTCTTT.

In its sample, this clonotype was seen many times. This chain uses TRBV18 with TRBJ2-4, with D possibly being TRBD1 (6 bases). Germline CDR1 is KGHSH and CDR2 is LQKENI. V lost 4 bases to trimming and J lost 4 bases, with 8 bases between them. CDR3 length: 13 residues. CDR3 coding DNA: TGTGCCAGCTCACAAGGACAGAAAAACATTCAGTACTTC. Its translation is CASSQGQKNIQYF.

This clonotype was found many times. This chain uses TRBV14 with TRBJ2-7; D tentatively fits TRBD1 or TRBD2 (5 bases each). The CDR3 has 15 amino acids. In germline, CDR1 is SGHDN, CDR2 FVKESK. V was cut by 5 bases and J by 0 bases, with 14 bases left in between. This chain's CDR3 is CASSFAGTVSYEQYF. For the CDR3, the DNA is TGTGCCAGCAGCTTCGCCGGGACGGTCTCCTACGAGCAGTACTTC.

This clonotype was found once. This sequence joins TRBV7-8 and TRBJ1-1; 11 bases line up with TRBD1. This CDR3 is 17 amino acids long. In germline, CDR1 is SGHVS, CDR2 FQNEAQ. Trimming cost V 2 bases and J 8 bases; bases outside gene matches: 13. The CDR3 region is CASSLSGGQGAKGEAFF. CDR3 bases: TGTGCCAGCAGCTTATCTGGCGGACAGGGGGCAAAAGGGGAAGCTTTCTTT.

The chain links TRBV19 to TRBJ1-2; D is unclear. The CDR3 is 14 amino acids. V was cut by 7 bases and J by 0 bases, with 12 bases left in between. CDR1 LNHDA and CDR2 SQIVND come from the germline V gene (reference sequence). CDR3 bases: TGTGCCAGTAAAACGGGCTCTTCTAACTATGGCTACACCTTC. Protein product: CASKTGSSNYGYTF. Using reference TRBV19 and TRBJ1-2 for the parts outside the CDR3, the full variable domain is DGGITQSPKYLFRKEGQNVTLSCEQNLNHDAMYWYRQDPGQGLRLIYYSQIVNDFQKGDIAEGYSVSREKKESFPLTVTSAQKNPTAFYLCASKTGSSNYGYTFGSGTRLTVV.

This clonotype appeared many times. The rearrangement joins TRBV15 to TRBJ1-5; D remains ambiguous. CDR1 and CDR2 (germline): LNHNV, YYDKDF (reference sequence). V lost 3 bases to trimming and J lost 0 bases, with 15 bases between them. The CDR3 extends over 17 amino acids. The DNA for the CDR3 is TGTGCCACCAGCAGTCGCATGGAACTTTATAGCAATCAGCCCCAGCATTTT. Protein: CATSSRMELYSNQPQHF.

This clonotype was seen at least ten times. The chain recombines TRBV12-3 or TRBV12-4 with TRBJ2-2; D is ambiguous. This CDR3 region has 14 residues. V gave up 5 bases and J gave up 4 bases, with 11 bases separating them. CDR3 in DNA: TGTGCCAGCAGTATTTCCGAGTTCACCGGGGAGCTGTTTTTT. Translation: CASSISEFTGELFF.

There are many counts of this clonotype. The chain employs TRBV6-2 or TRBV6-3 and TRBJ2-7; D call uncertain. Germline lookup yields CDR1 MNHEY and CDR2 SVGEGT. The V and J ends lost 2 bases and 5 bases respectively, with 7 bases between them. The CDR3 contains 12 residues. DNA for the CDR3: TGTGCCAGCAGTTACGCGGAGAACGAGCAGTACTTC. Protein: CASSYAENEQYF.

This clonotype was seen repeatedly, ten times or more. CDR3 DNA: TGTGCCAGCAGGGAGACTAGCGGGAGCCTTAAGCAGTACTTC. Its protein product is CASRETSGSLKQYF. The J gene is TRBJ2-7, the V gene TRBV3-1, with 12 positions matching TRBD2. CDR3 length equals 14 residues. The ends lost 6 bases at V and 8 bases at J; junction bases unmatched: 8. The germline gives CDR1 LGHDT, CDR2 YNNKEL (reference sequence).

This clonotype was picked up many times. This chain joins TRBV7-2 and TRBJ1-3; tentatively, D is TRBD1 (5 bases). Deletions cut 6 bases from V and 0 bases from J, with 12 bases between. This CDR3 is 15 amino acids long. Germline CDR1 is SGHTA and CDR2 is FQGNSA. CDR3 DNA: TGTGCCAGCAGACTCACAGGAACCTCTGGAAACACCATATATTTT. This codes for CASRLTGTSGNTIYF.